This is a list of T cell receptor beta chains from one sample in a study of CD8 T cells in ankylosing spondylitis. TCRdb fed the 5' RACE reads into MiXCR, producing one record per CDR3 protein. Among 200,000 to 250,000 distinct CDR3 sequences listed, 8% to 11% were seen once. Source material: blood, either unsorted or a sorted T cell fraction (not recorded which). These receptors were taken from a male donor with ankylosing spondylitis or in good health (not recorded which). CDR3s include the opening cysteine and the closing phenylalanine or tryptophan. The D gene is left open where the match is weak. Expanded clones are given a class, and other clones once, few, many or no size at all.

V: TRBV20-1; D: TRBD1; size: many; J: TRBJ2-2; CDR3: CSAQQGQGAGTGELFF; DNA: TGCAGTGCTCAGCAGGGACAGGGGGCGGGAACCGGGGAGCTGTTTTTT
V: TRBV5-1; D: -; size: few; J: TRBJ2-1; CDR3: CASSLEGVTNEQFF; DNA: TGCGCCAGCAGCTTGGAAGGCGTCACCAATGAGCAGTTCTTC
V: TRBV12-3/TRBV12-4; D: -; size: many; J: TRBJ1-6; CDR3: CASSAAINSPLHF; DNA: TGTGCCAGCAGTGCGGCGATCAATTCACCCCTCCACTTT
V: TRBV7-6; D: -; size: many; J: TRBJ2-2; CDR3: CASTLYYDYPNTGELFF; DNA: TGTGCCAGCACCCTATACTACGACTACCCGAACACCGGGGAGCTGTTTTTT
V: TRBV5-1; D: -; size: many; J: TRBJ1-2; CDR3: CASSLEYGYTF; DNA: TGCGCCAGCAGCTTGGAATATGGCTACACCTTC
V: TRBV7-9; D: -; size: -; J: TRBJ1-2; CDR3: CASSLGAGNYGYTF; DNA: TGTGCCAGCAGCTTAGGGGCCGGGAACTATGGCTACACCTTC
V: TRBV5-1; D: -; size: many; J: TRBJ2-4; CDR3: CASSLGDPLNIQYF; DNA: TGCGCCAGCAGCTTGGGCGATCCATTGAACATTCAGTACTTC
V: TRBV5-1; D: TRBD2; size: many; J: TRBJ2-5; CDR3: CASSPGTSDKETQYF; DNA: TGCGCCAGCAGCCCCGGGACTAGCGATAAAGAGACCCAGTACTTC
V: TRBV12-3/TRBV12-4; D: TRBD2; size: many; J: TRBJ2-3; CDR3: CASSSERGGTDTQYF; DNA: TGTGCCAGCAGTTCTGAGCGGGGGGGCACAGATACGCAGTATTTT
V: TRBV7-8; D: TRBD1; size: few; J: TRBJ2-1; CDR3: CASSFLPGTGNGYNEQFF; DNA: TGTGCCAGCAGCTTCCTGCCCGGGACAGGGAACGGCTACAATGAGCAGTTCTTC
V: TRBV7-9; D: TRBD1; size: -; J: TRBJ2-7; CDR3: CASSPRGTGGDEQYF; DNA: TGTGCCAGCAGCCCAAGGGGGACAGGGGGCGACGAGCAGTACTTC
V: TRBV5-6; D: -; size: many; J: TRBJ2-7; CDR3: CASSVQGGPLEQYF; DNA: TGTGCCAGCAGCGTACAGGGAGGTCCGCTCGAGCAGTACTTC
V: TRBV20-1; D: TRBD1; size: many; J: TRBJ1-2; CDR3: CSAGKGQGYGYTF; DNA: TGCAGTGCTGGAAAGGGACAGGGCTATGGCTACACCTTC
V: TRBV7-9; D: -; size: few; J: TRBJ2-3; CDR3: CASRPSQTDTQYF; DNA: TGTGCCAGCAGGCCCTCCCAGACAGATACGCAGTATTTT
V: TRBV20-1; D: TRBD2; size: -; J: TRBJ2-5; CDR3: CSAHLAGLQETQYF; DNA: TGCAGTGCTCATTTAGCGGGGTTACAAGAGACCCAGTACTTC
V: TRBV12-1; D: -; size: -; J: TRBJ1-5; CDR3: CASSPGFLPQHF; DNA: TGTGCCAGCAGCCCAGGGTTCCTGCCCCAGCATTTT